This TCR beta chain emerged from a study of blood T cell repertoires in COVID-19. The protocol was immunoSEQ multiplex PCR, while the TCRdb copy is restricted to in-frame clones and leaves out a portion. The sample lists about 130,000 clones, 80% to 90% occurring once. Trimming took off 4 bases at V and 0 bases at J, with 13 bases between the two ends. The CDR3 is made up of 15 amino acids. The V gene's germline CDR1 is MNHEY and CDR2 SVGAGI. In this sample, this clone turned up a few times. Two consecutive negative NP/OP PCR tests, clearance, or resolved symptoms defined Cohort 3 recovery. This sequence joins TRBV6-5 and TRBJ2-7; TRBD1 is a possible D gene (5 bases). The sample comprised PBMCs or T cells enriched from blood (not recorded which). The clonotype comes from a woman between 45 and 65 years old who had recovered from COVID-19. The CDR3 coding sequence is TGTGCCAGCAGTTTAGGTACAGGTACCTCCTACGAGCAGTACTTC. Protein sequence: CASSLGTGTSYEQYF.